This T cell receptor (beta chain) was recovered during a study of cytomegalovirus exposure and HLA in healthy donors. To note about this clone: Its antigen is unidentified.

The study ran its PCR with 60 Vbeta and 13 Jbeta primers. Under the authors' procedure: In a later analysis, the count reached 76 million or so unique TCR beta chains, with about 12 million shared. The method was immunoSEQ multiplex PCR; TCRdb's version includes in-frame clones alone and lacks a portion of them. That table is the source of V, J and clone size, and D and trimming were worked out from the DNA. The data contain about 190,000 clones, about 85% of them seen just once; the ten biggest clones take up less than 4.5%. Study-level points and caveats: Most observed TCR sequences were rare, whereas some public TCRs were detected in many donors.

The sequence derives from a man aged 50 to 59 in good health and CMV-seronegative. The specimen sequenced was PBMCs.

The CDR3 reads CASSQTGTVYGYTF. The CDR3 region has the DNA TGCGCCAGCAGCCAAACAGGGACGGTCTATGGCTACACCTTC. This chain links TRBV4-1 with TRBJ1-2, with a possible D match to TRBD1 (6 bases). Germline loops: CDR1 MGHRA, CDR2 YSYEKL. The CDR3 spans 14 residues. V gave up 2 bases and J gave up 4 bases, with 11 bases separating them.